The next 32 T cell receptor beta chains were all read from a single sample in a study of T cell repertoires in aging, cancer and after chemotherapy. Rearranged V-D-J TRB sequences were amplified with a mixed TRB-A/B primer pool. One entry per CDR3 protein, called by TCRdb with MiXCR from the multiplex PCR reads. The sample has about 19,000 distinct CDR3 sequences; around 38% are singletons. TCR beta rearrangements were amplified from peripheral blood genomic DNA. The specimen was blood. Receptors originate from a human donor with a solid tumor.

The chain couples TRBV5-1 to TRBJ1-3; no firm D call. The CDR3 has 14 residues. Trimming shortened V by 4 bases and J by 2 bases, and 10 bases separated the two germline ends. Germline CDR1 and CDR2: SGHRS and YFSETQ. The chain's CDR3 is CASSADGAGNTIYF. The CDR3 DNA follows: TGCGCCAGCAGCGCAGACGGGGCTGGAAACACCATATATTTT.

As DNA, the CDR3 is TGTGCCTGGAGTGTAACCGGGGCGGGCGAAAAACTGTTTTTT. Amino acids: CAWSVTGAGEKLFF. V gene TRBV30 combines with J gene TRBJ1-4, with D tentatively TRBD1 (5 bases). V lost 0 bases and J lost 8, with 13 bases in between. CDR3 length equals 14 residues. CDR1 and CDR2 (germline): GTSNPN, SVGIG (reference sequence). Full variable domain (rest looked up from reference TRBV30 and TRBJ1-4): SQTIHQWPATLVQPVGSPLSLECTVEGTSNPNLYWYRQAAGRGLQLLFYSVGIGQISSEVPQNLSASRPQDRQFILSSKKLLLSDSGFYLCAWSVTGAGEKLFFGSGTQLSVL.

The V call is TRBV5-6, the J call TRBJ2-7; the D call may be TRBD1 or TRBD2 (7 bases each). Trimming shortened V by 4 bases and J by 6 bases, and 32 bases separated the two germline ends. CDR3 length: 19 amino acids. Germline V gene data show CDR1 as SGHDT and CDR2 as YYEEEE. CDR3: CASSPIRGEGANTNFEQYF. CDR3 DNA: TGTGCCAGCAGCCCCATCCGAGGGGAGGGGGCGAACACCAACTTCGAGCAGTACTTC.

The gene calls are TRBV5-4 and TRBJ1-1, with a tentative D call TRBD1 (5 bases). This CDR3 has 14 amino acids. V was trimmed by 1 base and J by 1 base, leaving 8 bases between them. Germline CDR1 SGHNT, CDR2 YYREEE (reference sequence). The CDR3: CASSLKDRNTEAFF. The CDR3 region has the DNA TGTGCCAGCAGCTTGAAAGACAGGAACACTGAAGCTTTCTTT.

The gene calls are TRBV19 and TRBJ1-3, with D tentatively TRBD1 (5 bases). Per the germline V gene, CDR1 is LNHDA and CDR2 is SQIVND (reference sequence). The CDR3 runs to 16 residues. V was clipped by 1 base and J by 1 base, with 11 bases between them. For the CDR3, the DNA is TGTGCCAGTAGTATAGCCGGGACCGCATCTGGAAACACCATATATTTT. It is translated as CASSIAGTASGNTIYF.

DNA for the CDR3: TGTGCCAGTAGCCGAGGGGGGGTAGCCAAAAACATTCAGTACTTC. Residues: CASSRGGVAKNIQYF. This chain joins TRBV19 and TRBJ2-4, with D possibly being TRBD2 (7 bases). The V end was cut by 6 bases, the J end by 0 bases, with 12 bases between. The CDR3 is 15 amino acids. Germline assignment: CDR1 LNHDA and CDR2 SQIVND (reference sequence).

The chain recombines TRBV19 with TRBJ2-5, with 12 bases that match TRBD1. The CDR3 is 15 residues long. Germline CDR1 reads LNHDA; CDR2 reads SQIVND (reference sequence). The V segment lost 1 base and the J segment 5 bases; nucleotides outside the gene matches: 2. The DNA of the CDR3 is TGTGCCAGTAGTATAGGGGGGACAGGGGGCGAGACCCAGTACTTC. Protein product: CASSIGGTGGETQYF.

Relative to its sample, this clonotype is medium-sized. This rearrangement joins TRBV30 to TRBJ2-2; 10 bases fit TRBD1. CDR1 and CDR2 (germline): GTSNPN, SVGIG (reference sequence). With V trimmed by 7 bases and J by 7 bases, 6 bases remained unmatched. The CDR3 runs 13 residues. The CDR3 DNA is TGTGCCTTAAGGACAGGGGGAAACGGGGAGCTGTTTTTT. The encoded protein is CALRTGGNGELFF.

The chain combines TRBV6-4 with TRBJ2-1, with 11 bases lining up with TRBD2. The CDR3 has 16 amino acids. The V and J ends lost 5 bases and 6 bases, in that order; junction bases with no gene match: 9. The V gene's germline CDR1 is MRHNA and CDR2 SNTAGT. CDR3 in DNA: TGTGCCAGCAGTACCACTAGCGGGAGTCCGGGCAATGAGCAGTTCTTC. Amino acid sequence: CASSTTSGSPGNEQFF.

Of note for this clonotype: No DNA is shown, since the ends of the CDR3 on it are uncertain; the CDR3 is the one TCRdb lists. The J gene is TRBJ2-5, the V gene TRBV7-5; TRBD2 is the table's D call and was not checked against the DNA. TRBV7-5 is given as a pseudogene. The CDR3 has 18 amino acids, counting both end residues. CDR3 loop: CISVPEAHTSVPVETQYF.

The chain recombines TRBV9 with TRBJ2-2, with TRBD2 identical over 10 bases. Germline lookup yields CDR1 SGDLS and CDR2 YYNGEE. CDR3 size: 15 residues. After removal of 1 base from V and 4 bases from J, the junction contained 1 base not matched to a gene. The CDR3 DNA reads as TGTGCCAGCAGCGTAACTAGCGGGGTCACCGGGGAGCTGTTTTTT. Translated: CASSVTSGVTGELFF.

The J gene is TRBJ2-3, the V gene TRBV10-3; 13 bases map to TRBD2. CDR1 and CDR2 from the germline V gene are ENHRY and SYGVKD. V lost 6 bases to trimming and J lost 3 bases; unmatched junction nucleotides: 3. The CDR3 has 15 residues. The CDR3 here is CAIRRTSGRTDTQYF. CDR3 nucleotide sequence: TGTGCCATCAGGAGGACTAGCGGGAGAACAGATACGCAGTATTTT.

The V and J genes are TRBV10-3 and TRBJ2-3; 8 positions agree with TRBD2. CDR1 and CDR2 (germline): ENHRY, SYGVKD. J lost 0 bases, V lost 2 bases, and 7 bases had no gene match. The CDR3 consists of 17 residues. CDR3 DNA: TGTGCCATCAGTGAGGTAGGACTAGCCTCTAGCACAGATACGCAGTATTTT. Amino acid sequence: CAISEVGLASSTDTQYF.

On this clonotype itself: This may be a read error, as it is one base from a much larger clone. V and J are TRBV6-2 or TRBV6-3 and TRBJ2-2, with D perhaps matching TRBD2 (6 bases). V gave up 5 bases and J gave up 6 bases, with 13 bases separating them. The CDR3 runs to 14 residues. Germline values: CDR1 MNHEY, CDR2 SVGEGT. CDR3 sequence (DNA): TGTGCCAGCAGTCAGACTAGGCTCTCCGGGGAGCTGTTTTTT. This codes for CASSQTRLSGELFF.

DNA of the CDR3: TGCGCCAGCAGCCAAGATGGTAGCGGGTCATCCTACAATGAGCAGTTCTTC. Translated: CASSQDGSGSSYNEQFF. The gene calls are TRBV4-3 and TRBJ2-1; 7 nucleotides line up with TRBD2. The CDR3 is 17 residues long. Per germline, CDR1 LGHNA and CDR2 YSLEER. J gave up 1 base and V 0 bases, and 6 bases lay outside the gene matches.

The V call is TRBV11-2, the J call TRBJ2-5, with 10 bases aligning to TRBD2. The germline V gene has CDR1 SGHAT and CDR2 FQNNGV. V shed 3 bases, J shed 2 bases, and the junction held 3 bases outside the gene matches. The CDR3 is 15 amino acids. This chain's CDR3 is CASSFLAGVQETQYF. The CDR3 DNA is TGTGCCAGCAGCTTTCTAGCGGGAGTTCAAGAGACCCAGTACTTC.

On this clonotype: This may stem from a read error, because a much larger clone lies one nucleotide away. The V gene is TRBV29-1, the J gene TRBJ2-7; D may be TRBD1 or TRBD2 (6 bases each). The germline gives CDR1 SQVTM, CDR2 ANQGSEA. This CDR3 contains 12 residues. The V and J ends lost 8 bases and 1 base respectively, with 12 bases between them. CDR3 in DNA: TGCAGCTTCGGGGGCGGGTCCTACGAGCAGTACTTC. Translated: CSFGGGSYEQYF.

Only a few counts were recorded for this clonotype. The CDR3 loop is CASRGGGGEQYF. CDR3 DNA: TGTGCCAGCAGAGGAGGAGGAGGTGAGCAGTACTTC. J is TRBJ2-7 and V is TRBV6-6; D perhaps matches TRBD2 (5 bases). V was clipped by 6 bases and J by 7 bases, with 13 bases between them. Germline V gene data show CDR1 as MNHNY and CDR2 as SVGAGI (reference sequence). This CDR3 region has 12 residues.

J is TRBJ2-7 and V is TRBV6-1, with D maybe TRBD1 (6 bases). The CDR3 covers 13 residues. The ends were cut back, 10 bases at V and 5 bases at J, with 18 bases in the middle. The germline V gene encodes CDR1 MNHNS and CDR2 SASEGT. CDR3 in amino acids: CATAQGESNEQYF. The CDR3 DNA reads TGTGCCACCGCACAGGGAGAATCCAACGAGCAGTACTTC.

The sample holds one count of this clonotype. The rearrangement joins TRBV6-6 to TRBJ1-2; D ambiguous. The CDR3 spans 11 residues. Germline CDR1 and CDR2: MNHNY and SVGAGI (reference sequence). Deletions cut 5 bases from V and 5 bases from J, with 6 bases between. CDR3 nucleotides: TGTGCCAGCAGTGAGATTTATGGCTACACCTTC. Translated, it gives CASSEIYGYTF.

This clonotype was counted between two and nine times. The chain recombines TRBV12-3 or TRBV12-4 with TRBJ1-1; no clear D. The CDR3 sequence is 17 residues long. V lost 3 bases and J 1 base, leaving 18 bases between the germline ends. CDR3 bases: TGTGCCAGCAGTTTTGGCACTTATTTTACCTCGAACACTGAAGCTTTCTTT. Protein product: CASSFGTYFTSNTEAFF.

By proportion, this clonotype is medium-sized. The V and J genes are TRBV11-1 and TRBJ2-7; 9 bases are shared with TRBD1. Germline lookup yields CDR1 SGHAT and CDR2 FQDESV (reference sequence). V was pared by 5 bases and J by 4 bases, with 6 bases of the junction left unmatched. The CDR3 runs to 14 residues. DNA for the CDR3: TGTGCCAGCAGCGACGACAGGGGGGGTTACGAGCAGTACTTC. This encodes CASSDDRGGYEQYF. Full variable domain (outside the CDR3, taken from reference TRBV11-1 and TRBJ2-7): EAEVAQSPRYKITEKSQAVAFWCDPISGHATLYWYRQILGQGPELLVQFQDESVVDDSQLPKDRFSAERLKGVDSTLKIQPAELGDSAMYLCASSDDRGGYEQYFGPGTRLTVT.

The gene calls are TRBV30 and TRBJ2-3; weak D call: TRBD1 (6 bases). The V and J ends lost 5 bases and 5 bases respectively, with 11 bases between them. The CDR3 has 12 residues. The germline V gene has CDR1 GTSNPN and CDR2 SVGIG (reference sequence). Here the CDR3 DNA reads TGTGCCTGGGCAGGGGTCGGAGATACGCAGTATTTT. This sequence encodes CAWAGVGDTQYF.

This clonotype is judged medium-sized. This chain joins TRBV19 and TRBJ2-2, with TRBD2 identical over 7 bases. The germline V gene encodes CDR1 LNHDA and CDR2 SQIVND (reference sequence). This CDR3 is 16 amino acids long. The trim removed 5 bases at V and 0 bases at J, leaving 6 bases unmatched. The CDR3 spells CASSGRGTANTGELFF. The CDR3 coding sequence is TGTGCCAGTAGTGGGCGGGGGACTGCGAACACCGGGGAGCTGTTTTTT.

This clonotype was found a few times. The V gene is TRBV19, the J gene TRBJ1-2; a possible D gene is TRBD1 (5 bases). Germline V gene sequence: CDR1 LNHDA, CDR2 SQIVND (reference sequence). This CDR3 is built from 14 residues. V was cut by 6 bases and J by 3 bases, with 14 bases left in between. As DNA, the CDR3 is TGTGCCAGTAGCCCGGGACGGACATACTATGGCTACACCTTC. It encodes CASSPGRTYYGYTF.

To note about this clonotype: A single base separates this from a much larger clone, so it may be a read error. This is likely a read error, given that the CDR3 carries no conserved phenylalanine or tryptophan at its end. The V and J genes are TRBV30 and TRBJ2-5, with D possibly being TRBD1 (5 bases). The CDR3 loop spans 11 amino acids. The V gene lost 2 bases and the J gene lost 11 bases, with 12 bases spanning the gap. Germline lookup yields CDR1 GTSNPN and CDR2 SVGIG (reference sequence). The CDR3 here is CAWSTNRKQYL. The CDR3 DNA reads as TGTGCCTGGAGTACCAACAGGAAGCAGTACCTC.

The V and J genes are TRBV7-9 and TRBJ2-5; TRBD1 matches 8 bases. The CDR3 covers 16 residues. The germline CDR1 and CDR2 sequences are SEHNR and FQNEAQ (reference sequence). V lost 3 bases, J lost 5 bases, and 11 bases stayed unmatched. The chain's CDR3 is CASSLRVTGDQETQYF. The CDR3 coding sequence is TGTGCCAGCAGCTTGAGGGTGACAGGGGATCAGGAGACCCAGTACTTC.

The DNA of the CDR3 is TGCGCCAGCAGCTTGGAACCGGGACCAGCCTACGAGCAGTACTTC. Encoded protein: CASSLEPGPAYEQYF. The V call is TRBV5-1, the J call TRBJ2-7; D could derive from TRBD1 or TRBD2 (5 bases each). Per the germline V gene, CDR1 is SGHRS and CDR2 is YFSETQ. CDR3 length: 15 amino acids. V lost 0 bases and J lost 2, with 12 bases in between. Looking up the rest from reference TRBV5-1 and TRBJ2-7 gives the full variable domain: KAGVTQTPRYLIKTRGQQVTLSCSPISGHRSVSWYQQTPGQGLQFLFEYFSETQRNKGNFPGRFSGRQFSNSRSEMNVSTLELGDSALYLCASSLEPGPAYEQYFGPGTRLTVT.

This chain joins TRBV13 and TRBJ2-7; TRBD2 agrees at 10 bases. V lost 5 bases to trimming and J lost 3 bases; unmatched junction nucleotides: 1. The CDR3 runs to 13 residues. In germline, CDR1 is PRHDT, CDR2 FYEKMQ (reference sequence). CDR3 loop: CASSRTSGYEQYF. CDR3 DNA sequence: TGTGCCAGCAGCCGGACTAGCGGCTACGAGCAGTACTTC.

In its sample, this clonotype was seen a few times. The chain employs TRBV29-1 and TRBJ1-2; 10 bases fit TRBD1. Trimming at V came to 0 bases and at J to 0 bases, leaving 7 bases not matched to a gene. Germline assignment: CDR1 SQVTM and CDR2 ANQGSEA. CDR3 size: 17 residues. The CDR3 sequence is CSVEDQGQGGANYGYTF. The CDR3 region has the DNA TGCAGCGTTGAAGATCAAGGACAGGGGGGCGCTAACTATGGCTACACCTTC.

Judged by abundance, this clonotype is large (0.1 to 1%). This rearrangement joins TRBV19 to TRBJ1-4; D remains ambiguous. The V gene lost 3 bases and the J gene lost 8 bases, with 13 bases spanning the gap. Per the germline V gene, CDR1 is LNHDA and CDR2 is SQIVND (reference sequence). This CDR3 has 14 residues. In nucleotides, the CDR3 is TGTGCCAGTAGTATCGCGGGGATAGAAGAAAAACTGTTTTTT. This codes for CASSIAGIEEKLFF.

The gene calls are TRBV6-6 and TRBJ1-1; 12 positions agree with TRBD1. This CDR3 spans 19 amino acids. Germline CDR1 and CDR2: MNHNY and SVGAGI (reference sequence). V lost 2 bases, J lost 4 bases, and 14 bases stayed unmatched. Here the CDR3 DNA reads TGTGCCAGCAGTTACCGAATGAGGGACAGGGGGCCTAATCGCACTGAAGCTTTCTTT. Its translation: CASSYRMRDRGPNRTEAFF.